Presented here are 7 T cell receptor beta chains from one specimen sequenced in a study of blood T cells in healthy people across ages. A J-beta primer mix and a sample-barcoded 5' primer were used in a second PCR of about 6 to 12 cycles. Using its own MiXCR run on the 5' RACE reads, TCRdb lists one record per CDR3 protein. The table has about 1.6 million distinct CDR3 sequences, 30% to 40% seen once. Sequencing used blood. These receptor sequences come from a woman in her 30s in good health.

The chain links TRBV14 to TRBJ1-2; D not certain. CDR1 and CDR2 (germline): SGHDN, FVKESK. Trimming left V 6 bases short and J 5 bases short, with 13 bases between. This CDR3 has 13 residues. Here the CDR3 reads CASSQSRKYGYTF. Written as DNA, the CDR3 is TGTGCCAGCAGTCAGTCCAGAAAATATGGCTACACCTTC.

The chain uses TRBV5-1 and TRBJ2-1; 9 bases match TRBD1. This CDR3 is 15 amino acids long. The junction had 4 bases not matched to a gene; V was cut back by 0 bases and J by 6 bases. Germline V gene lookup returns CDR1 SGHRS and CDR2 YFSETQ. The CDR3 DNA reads TGCGCCAGCAGCTTGGCCCCGACAGGGGGCAATGAGCAGTTCTTC. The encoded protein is CASSLAPTGGNEQFF. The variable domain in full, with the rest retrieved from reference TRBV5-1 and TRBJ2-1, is KAGVTQTPRYLIKTRGQQVTLSCSPISGHRSVSWYQQTPGQGLQFLFEYFSETQRNKGNFPGRFSGRQFSNSRSEMNVSTLELGDSALYLCASSLAPTGGNEQFFGPGTRLTVL.

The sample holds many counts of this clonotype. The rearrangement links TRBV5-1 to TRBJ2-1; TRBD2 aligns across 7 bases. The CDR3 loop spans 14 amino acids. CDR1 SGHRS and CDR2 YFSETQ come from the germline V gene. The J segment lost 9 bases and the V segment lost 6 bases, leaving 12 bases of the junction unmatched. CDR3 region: CASILGAGEGEQFF. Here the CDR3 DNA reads TGCGCCAGCATTCTCGGGGCGGGAGAGGGTGAGCAGTTCTTC.

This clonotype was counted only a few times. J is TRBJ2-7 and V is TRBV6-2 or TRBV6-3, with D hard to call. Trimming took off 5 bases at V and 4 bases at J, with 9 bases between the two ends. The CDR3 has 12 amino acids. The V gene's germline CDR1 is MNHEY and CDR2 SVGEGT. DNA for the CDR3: TGTGCCAGCAGTACGACTCTTTACGAGCAGTACTTC. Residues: CASSTTLYEQYF.

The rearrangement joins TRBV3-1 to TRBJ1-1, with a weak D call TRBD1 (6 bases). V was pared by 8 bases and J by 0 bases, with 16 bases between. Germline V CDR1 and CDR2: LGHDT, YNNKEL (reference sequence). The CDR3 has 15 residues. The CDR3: CASGSPGTMNTEAFF. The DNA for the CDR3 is TGTGCCAGCGGATCGCCCGGGACAATGAACACTGAAGCTTTCTTT.

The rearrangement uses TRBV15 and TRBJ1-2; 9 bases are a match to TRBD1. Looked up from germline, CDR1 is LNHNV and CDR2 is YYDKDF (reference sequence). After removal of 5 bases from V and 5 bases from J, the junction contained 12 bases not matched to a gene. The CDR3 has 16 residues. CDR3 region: CATSGQPGQGWYGYTF. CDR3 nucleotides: TGTGCCACCAGCGGTCAACCGGGACAGGGATGGTATGGCTACACCTTC.

The CDR3 DNA is TGCAGTGCTAGTTTAGGGCTACGGAACACTGAAGCTTTCTTT. Its translation: CSASLGLRNTEAFF. The chain links TRBV20-1 to TRBJ1-1; D call uncertain. This CDR3 has 14 amino acids. The germline V gene has CDR1 DFQATT and CDR2 SNEGSKA (reference sequence). Trimming took 3 bases from V and 1 from J, leaving 12 bases between them.